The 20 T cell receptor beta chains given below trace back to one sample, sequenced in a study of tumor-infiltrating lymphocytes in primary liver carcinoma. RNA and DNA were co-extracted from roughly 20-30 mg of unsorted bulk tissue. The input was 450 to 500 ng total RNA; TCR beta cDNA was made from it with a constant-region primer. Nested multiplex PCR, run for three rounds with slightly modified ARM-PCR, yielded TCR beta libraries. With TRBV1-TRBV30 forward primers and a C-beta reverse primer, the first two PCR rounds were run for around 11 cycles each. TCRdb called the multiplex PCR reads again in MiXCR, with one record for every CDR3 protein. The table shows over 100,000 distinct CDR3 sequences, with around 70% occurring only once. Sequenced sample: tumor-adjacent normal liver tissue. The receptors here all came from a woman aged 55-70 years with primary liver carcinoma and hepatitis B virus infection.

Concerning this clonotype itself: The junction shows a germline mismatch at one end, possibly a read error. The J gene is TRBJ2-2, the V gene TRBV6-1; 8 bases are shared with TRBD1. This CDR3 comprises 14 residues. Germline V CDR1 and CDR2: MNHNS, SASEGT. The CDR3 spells CASSTGGSTGEPFF. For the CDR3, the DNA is TGTGCCAGCAGTACAGGGGGTAGTACGGGGGAGCCGTTTTTT.

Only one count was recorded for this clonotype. CDR3 amino acids: CASSREGVGSGANVLTF. CDR3 DNA: TGCGCCAGCAGTCGAGAGGGGGTGGGGTCTGGGGCCAACGTCCTGACTTTC. The chain has TRBV4-1 and TRBJ2-6; possible D gene TRBD1, 6 bases. The V end lost 6 bases, the J end lost 1 base, and 16 bases lay between the germline ends. The CDR3 is made up of 17 amino acids. The germline CDR1 and CDR2 sequences are MGHRA and YSYEKL.

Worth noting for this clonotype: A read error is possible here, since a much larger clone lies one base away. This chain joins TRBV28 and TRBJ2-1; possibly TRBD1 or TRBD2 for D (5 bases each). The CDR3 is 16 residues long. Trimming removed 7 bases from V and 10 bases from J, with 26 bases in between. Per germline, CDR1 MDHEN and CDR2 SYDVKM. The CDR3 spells CASTSKVGVRGPEQFF. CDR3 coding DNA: TGTGCCAGCACCAGTAAGGTGGGGGTCCGGGGCCCCGAGCAGTTCTTC.

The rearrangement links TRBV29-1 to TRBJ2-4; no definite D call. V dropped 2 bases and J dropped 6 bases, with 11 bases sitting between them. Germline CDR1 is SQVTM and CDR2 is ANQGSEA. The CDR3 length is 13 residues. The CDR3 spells CSVEHGAPNIQYF. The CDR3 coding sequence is TGCAGCGTTGAACACGGAGCCCCAAACATTCAGTACTTC.

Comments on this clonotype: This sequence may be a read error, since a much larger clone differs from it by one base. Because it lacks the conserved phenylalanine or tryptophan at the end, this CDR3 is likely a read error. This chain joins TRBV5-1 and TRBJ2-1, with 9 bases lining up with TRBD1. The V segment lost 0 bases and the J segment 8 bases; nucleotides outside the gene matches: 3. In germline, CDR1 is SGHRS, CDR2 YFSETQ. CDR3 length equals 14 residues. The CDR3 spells CASSLGTGDDEQFL. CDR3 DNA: TGCGCCAGCAGCTTGGGGACAGGGGATGATGAGCAGTTCCTC.

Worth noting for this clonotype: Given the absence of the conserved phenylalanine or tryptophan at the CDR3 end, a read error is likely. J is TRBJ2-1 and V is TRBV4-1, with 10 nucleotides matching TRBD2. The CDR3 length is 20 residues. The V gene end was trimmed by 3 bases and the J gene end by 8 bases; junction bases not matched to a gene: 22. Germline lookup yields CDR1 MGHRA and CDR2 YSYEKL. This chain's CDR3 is CASSQARTGWISGRRDEQFL. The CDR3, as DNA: TGCGCCAGCAGCCAGGCCAGGACGGGTTGGATTAGCGGGAGGAGGGATGAGCAGTTCTTA.

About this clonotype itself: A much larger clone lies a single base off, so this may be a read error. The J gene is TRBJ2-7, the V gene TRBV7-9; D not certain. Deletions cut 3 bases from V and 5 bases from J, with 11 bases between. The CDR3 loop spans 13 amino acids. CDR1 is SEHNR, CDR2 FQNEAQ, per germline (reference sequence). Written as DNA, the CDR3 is TGTGCCAGCAGCTTCGCGAACGAGGACGAGCAGTACTTC. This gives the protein CASSFANEDEQYF.

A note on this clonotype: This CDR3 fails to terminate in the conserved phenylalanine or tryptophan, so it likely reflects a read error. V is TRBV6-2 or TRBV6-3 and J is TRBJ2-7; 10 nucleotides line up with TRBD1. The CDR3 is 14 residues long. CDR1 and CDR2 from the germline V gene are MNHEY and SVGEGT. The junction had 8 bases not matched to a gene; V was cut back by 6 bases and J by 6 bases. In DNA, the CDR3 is TGTGCCAGCAGGTACACCTGGACAGGGGGCGAGCAGTACTTA. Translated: CASRYTWTGGEQYL.

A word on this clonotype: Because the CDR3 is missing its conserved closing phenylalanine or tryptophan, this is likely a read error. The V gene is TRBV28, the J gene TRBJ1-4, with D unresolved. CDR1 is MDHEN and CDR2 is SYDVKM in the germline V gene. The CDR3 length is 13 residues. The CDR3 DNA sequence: TGTGCCAGCAGGGTCAGCACTAATGAAAATCTGTTTCTT. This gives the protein CASRVSTNENLFL.

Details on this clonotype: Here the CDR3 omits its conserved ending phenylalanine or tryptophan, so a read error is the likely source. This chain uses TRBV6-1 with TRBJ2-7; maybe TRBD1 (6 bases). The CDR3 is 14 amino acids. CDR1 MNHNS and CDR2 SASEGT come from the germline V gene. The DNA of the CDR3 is TGTGTCAGCAATACAGGGACATGGGTCGGCGAGCAGTACTTA. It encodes CVSNTGTWVGEQYL.

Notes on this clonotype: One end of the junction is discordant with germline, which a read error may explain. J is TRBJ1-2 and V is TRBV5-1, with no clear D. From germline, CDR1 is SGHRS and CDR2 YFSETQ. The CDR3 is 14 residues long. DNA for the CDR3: TGCGCCAGCAACTTGAGCCGAACTAACTATGGCTACACCTTC. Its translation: CASNLSRTNYGYTF.

CDR3 nucleotides: TGTGCCAGCAGCGATCGGGACAGGGAGCGCAAGAGGTGGAGTAACACTGAAGCTTTCTTT. Translating gives CASSDRDRERKRWSNTEAFF. The chain is built from TRBV11-2 and TRBJ1-1; TRBD1 matches 9 bases. Trimming cost V 5 bases and J 2 bases; bases outside gene matches: 21. The CDR3 is 20 amino acids. CDR1 is SGHAT and CDR2 is FQNNGV in the germline V gene.

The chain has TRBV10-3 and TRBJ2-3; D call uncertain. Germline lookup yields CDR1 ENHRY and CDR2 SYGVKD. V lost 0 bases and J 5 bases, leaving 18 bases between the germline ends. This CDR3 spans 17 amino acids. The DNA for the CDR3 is TGTGCCATCAGTGAGTCCCGCTCGCAAGCGAAACGAGATACGCAGTATTTT. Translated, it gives CAISESRSQAKRDTQYF.

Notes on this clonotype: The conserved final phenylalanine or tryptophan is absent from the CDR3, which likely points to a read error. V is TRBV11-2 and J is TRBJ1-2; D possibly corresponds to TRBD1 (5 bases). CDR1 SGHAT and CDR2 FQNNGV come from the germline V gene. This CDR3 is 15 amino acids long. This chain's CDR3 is CVSILDPGLVYGYTL. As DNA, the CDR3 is TGTGTCAGCATCTTAGATCCAGGGCTCGTCTATGGCTACACCCTC.

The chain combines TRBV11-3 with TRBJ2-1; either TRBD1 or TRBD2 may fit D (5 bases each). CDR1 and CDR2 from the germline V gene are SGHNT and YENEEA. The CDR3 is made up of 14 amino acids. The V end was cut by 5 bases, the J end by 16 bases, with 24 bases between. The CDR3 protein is CASSPGSSYNEHFF. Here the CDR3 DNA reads TGTGCCAGCAGCCCAGGGAGCTCCTATAATGAACATTTCTTC.

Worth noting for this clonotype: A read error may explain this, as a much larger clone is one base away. The CDR3 loop is CASSWDLGNTIYF. CDR3 DNA sequence: TGTGCCAGCAGCTGGGACCTAGGGAACACCATATATTTT. The chain has TRBV7-9 and TRBJ1-3, with D possibly TRBD1 on 5 matching bases. The CDR3 runs to 13 residues. The V gene lost 4 bases and the J gene lost 7 bases, with 11 bases spanning the gap. CDR1 and CDR2 (germline): SEHNR, FQNEAQ (reference sequence).

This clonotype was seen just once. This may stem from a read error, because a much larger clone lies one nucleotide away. The CDR3 nucleotides are TGTGCCTGGAGTTACTCGGGACAGGGAGGGGAGACCCAGTACTTC. It is translated as CAWSYSGQGGETQYF. This rearrangement joins TRBV30 to TRBJ2-5; 9 bases align to TRBD1. J gave up 5 bases and V 2 bases, and 9 bases lay outside the gene matches. Germline CDR1 and CDR2: GTSNPN and SVGIG (reference sequence). The CDR3 spans 15 residues.

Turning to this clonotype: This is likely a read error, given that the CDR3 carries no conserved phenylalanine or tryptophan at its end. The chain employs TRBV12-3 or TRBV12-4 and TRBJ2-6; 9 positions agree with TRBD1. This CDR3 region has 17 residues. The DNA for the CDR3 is TGTGCCAGTACTCAGGGACAGGGACTTTCTGGGGCCAAGGTCCTGACTTTG. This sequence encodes CASTQGQGLSGAKVLTL.

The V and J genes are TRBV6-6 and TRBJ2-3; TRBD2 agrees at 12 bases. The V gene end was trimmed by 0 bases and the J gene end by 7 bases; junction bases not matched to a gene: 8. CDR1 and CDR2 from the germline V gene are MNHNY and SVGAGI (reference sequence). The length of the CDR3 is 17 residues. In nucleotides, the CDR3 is TGTGCCAGCAGTTACTCTCCTAGCGGGAGGGCGCATAATACGCAGTATTTT. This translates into CASSYSPSGRAHNTQYF.

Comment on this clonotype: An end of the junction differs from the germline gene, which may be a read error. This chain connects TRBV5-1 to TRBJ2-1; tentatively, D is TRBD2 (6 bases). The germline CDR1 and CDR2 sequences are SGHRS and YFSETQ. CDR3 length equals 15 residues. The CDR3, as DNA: TGCCCCAGCAACTTGGGAGGACACACCTACAATGAGCAGTTCTTC. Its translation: CPSNLGGHTYNEQFF. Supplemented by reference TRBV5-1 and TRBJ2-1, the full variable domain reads KAGVTQTPRYLIKTRGQQVTLSCSPISGHRSVSWYQQTPGQGLQFLFEYFSETQRNKGNFPGRFSGRQFSNSRSEMNVSTLELGDSALYLCPSNLGGHTYNEQFFGPGTRLTVL.